Presented here are 8 T cell receptor beta chains from one specimen sequenced in a study of cytomegalovirus exposure and HLA in healthy donors (dated by TCRdb to about 2017). The library was built by means of the immunoSEQ multiplex PCR assay. TCRdb retrieved this table from immuneACCESS and kept in-frame rearrangements only. Not all clones are present; in checked studies, unresolved V genes account for under half, and no reason is known for the remainder. The sample table lists approximately 160,000 clones, roughly nine tenths of them with a count of one. The ten largest clonotypes hold over 2.5% of the sample. Material for sequencing was PBMCs. The receptors originated from a woman aged 18-35 years in good health and CMV-seropositive.

J is TRBJ2-1 and V is TRBV11-3, with 8 positions matching TRBD2. This CDR3 has 12 amino acids. The V gene end was trimmed by 5 bases and the J gene end by 10 bases; junction bases not matched to a gene: 4. Germline V gene sequence: CDR1 SGHNT, CDR2 YENEEA. The CDR3 spells CASSPGGGEQFF. In DNA form, the CDR3 reads TGTGCCAGCAGCCCGGGGGGGGGAGAGCAGTTCTTC.

The chain combines TRBV27 with TRBJ2-5; 7 bases agree with TRBD2. The CDR3 has 14 residues. In germline, CDR1 is MNHEY, CDR2 SMNVEV (reference sequence). V lost 3 bases to trimming and J lost 5 bases; unmatched junction nucleotides: 6. The CDR3 DNA follows: TGTGCCAGCAGTTTGAGGGGTAGCGGGGAGACCCAGTACTTC. It translates to CASSLRGSGETQYF.

The chain recombines TRBV19 with TRBJ1-1; D gene unclear. In germline, CDR1 is LNHDA, CDR2 SQIVND (reference sequence). The ends were cut back, 1 base at V and 2 bases at J, with 8 bases in the middle. The CDR3 sequence is 14 residues long. CDR3 in DNA: TGTGCCAGTAGTATAGTGAACAGAAACACTGAAGCTTTCTTT. This codes for CASSIVNRNTEAFF.

J is TRBJ2-5 and V is TRBV28; weak D call: TRBD2 (5 bases). Deletions cut 5 bases from V and 1 base from J, with 11 bases between. The length of the CDR3 is 14 residues. Germline-derived CDR1 and CDR2 are MDHEN and SYDVKM. In DNA form, the CDR3 reads TGTGCCAGCAGTCCTGAAGCGGTCCAAGAGACCCAGTACTTC. The encoded protein is CASSPEAVQETQYF.

The genes are TRBV5-1 and TRBJ1-3; D uncertain. Trimming removed 4 bases at V and 2 bases at J, with 19 bases between. Per the germline V gene, CDR1 is SGHRS and CDR2 is YFSETQ. This CDR3 region has 17 residues. The CDR3 region has the DNA TGCGCCAGCAGCCCTGAGGGTGCGAATATACCTGGAAACACCATATATTTT. The encoded protein is CASSPEGANIPGNTIYF.

The chain links TRBV5-1 to TRBJ2-3; D is perhaps TRBD2 (5 bases). The CDR3 spans 13 residues. V lost 5 bases to trimming and J lost 6 bases, with 13 bases between them. Germline V gives CDR1 SGHRS, CDR2 YFSETQ. The chain's CDR3 is CASRVEGADTQYF. The CDR3 DNA reads TGCGCCAGCAGGGTAGAGGGTGCGGATACGCAGTATTTT.

The chain uses TRBV6-5 and TRBJ2-7; 7 bases match TRBD1. The CDR3 is 15 residues long. Trimming cost V 2 bases and J 3 bases; bases outside gene matches: 7. CDR1 is MNHEY and CDR2 is SVGAGI in the germline V gene. Here the CDR3 DNA reads TGTGCCAGCAGTTACGGACAGGCTAGGGGCTACGAGCAGTACTTC. This sequence encodes CASSYGQARGYEQYF.

This chain joins TRBV4-1 and TRBJ1-1; 9 nucleotides match TRBD1. CDR1 is MGHRA and CDR2 is YSYEKL in the germline V gene. The CDR3 contains 18 residues. V trimming: 3 bases; J trimming: 4 bases; junction bases outside the gene matches: 15. CDR3: CASSQGSHRGQGGTEAFF. The CDR3 DNA sequence: TGCGCCAGCAGCCAGGGTTCACACAGGGGGCAAGGGGGCACTGAAGCTTTCTTT.